This is a list of T cell receptor beta chains from one sample in a study of cytomegalovirus exposure and HLA in healthy donors. Assay used: immunoSEQ multiplex PCR; TCRdb lists only in-frame clones, some missing. This table holds about 200,000 clones, 60% to 80% found once. Sequences were obtained from PBMCs. The receptors were gathered from a man younger than 35 in good health and CMV-seronegative. The CDR3 runs from the conserved cysteine through the conserved F or W. Each record gives: V gene, CDR3 protein.

v_gene: TRBV14; CDR3aa: CASAQGNYNEQFF
v_gene: TRBV9; CDR3aa: CASSLPGTGNTDTQYF
v_gene: TRBV5-1; CDR3aa: CASSSRTSGNTGELFF
v_gene: TRBV5-6; CDR3aa: CASSLGGGETQYF
v_gene: TRBV9; CDR3aa: CASSRPSGMDNEQFF
v_gene: TRBV28; CDR3aa: CASSLMGTAGVEGSGIYF
v_gene: TRBV7-9; CDR3aa: CASSQSGRASYEQYF
v_gene: TRBV19; CDR3aa: CASSALVDQGDRNGYTF
v_gene: TRBV5-1; CDR3aa: CASSPQVAGPTDTQYF
v_gene: TRBV4-2; CDR3aa: CASSQEAPLSYEQYF
v_gene: TRBV30; CDR3aa: CAWSGQGNTEAFF
v_gene: TRBV4-3; CDR3aa: CASSQSAQGGQPQHF
v_gene: TRBV19; CDR3aa: CASSIGGGELFF
v_gene: TRBV9; CDR3aa: CASSVGGSTGELFF
v_gene: TRBV19; CDR3aa: CASTPLRLAGGSYNEQFF
v_gene: TRBV7-2; CDR3aa: CASSLDFGRGLAEAFF
v_gene: TRBV6-1; CDR3aa: CASSASSGGGQETQYF
v_gene: TRBV7-9; CDR3aa: CASSSGSREQFF
v_gene: TRBV29-1; CDR3aa: CSVEVSGGIQETQYF
v_gene: TRBV2; CDR3aa: CASSEAPGQPQHF
v_gene: TRBV6-6; CDR3aa: CASSFRDSYTEAFF
v_gene: TRBV4-2; CDR3aa: CASSLGTGVTDTQYF
v_gene: TRBV30; CDR3aa: CAWSRGTGSIYSGELFF
v_gene: TRBV30; CDR3aa: CAWRGQEINEKLFF
v_gene: TRBV27; CDR3aa: CASSSDRESNQPQHF
v_gene: TRBV5-6; CDR3aa: CASSRETGPNEKLFF
v_gene: TRBV5-6; CDR3aa: CASSLIMSGNYGYTF
v_gene: TRBV7-9; CDR3aa: CASSPNLGEVGIEQYF
v_gene: TRBV27; CDR3aa: CASTQGTEAFF
v_gene: TRBV7-2; CDR3aa: CASSYSTDTQYF
v_gene: TRBV28; CDR3aa: CASSFLPGGRFDTQYF
v_gene: TRBV4-1; CDR3aa: CASSQDLSPGGGQETQYF
v_gene: TRBV7-2; CDR3aa: CASSPDSTNTGELFF
v_gene: TRBV2; CDR3aa: CASSGYRNTEAFF
v_gene: TRBV21-1; CDR3aa: CASGKANGTSGRASEQYF
v_gene: TRBV5-1; CDR3aa: CASSLELAGNTGELFF
v_gene: TRBV15; CDR3aa: CATSRAGFADTQYF
v_gene: TRBV11-2; CDR3aa: CASTMTGGSGNTIYF
v_gene: TRBV5-1; CDR3aa: CASSLPAGGPSEQFF
v_gene: TRBV9; CDR3aa: CASSVGVVGGNPYNEQFF
v_gene: TRBV29-1; CDR3aa: CSVPPMGRTYGYTF
v_gene: TRBV4-2; CDR3aa: CASSQEQGYNEQFF
v_gene: TRBV2; CDR3aa: CASRRDNEKLFF
v_gene: TRBV30; CDR3aa: CAWSGSGNEQFF
v_gene: TRBV2; CDR3aa: CASSGGQRGGPDTQYF
v_gene: TRBV15; CDR3aa: CATSPRDVSGAGELFF
v_gene: TRBV5-6; CDR3aa: CASSFRGGGETQYF
v_gene: TRBV28; CDR3aa: CASSSQGASPYEQYF
v_gene: TRBV2; CDR3aa: CASGVETGDGNTIYF
v_gene: TRBV4-1; CDR3aa: CASSHFVDRPTNYGYTF
v_gene: TRBV30; CDR3aa: CAWSVPSGGTRDQETQYF
v_gene: TRBV19; CDR3aa: CASSMPFGQGASEYSTDTQYF
v_gene: TRBV29-1; CDR3aa: CSVKSGQTGYEQYF
v_gene: TRBV6-1; CDR3aa: CASSEPGRRSGELFF
v_gene: TRBV5-1; CDR3aa: CASSLGGVWGEQYF
v_gene: TRBV13; CDR3aa: CASSSGTGINIQYF
v_gene: TRBV11-3; CDR3aa: CASSLMRAQTEAFF
v_gene: TRBV5-4; CDR3aa: CASSLGGRGERNTEAFF
v_gene: TRBV20-1; CDR3aa: CSARADNEQFF